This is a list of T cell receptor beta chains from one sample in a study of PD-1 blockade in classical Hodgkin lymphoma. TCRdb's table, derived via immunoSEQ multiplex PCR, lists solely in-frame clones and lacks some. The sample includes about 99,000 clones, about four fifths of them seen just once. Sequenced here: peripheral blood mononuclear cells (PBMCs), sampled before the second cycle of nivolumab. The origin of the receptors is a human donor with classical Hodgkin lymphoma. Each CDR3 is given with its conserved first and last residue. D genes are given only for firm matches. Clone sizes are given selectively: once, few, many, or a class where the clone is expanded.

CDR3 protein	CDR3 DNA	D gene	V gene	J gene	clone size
CASSLDGSSGSGIQYF	TGTGCCAGCAGCTTAGACGGGTCTAGCGGGAGTGGCATTCAGTACTTC	TRBD2	TRBV7-9	TRBJ2-4	-
CASSPDLSYNEQFF	TGCGCCAGCAGCCCGGACCTATCCTACAATGAGCAGTTCTTC	-	TRBV5-1	TRBJ2-1	-
CASSLFGDTEAFF	TGTGCCAGCAGTTTATTTGGGGACACTGAAGCTTTCTTT	-	TRBV28	TRBJ1-1	-
CASSLTTGQDREFF	TGTGCCAGCAGCTTAACCACGGGACAGGACAGGGAGTTCTTC	TRBD1	TRBV7-9	TRBJ2-1	-
CASSEGRGLSYEQYF	TGTGCCAGCAGTGAAGGCAGGGGGCTCTCCTACGAGCAGTACTTC	TRBD1	TRBV2	TRBJ2-7	-
CASSQQRVAYNEQFF	TGCGCCAGCAGCCAACAACGGGTGGCCTACAATGAGCAGTTCTTC	-	TRBV4-3	TRBJ2-1	-
CASSIKLGVDTEAFF	TGTGCCAGCAGTATAAAACTGGGGGTGGACACTGAAGCTTTCTTT	-	TRBV5-4	TRBJ1-1	-
CASARTGEYEQYF	TGTGCCAGCGCCCGGACAGGGGAGTACGAGCAGTACTTC	TRBD1	TRBV6-5	TRBJ2-7	-
CSVDRGWTEAFF	TGCAGCGTTGACAGGGGATGGACTGAAGCTTTCTTT	-	TRBV29-1	TRBJ1-1	-
CASSLGGGGGSNEQFF	TGTGCCAGCAGCTTGGGAGGGGGCGGAGGAAGCAATGAGCAGTTCTTC	TRBD1	TRBV5-4	TRBJ2-1	-
CASPRAETVRCPGKNNEQFF	TGCGCCAGCCCCCGGGCCGAAACCGTGCGATGCCCGGGCAAGAACAATGAGCAGTTCTTC	-	TRBV23-1	TRBJ2-1	-
CASSLSGTTDTQYF	TGCGCCAGCAGCTTGAGCGGGACTACAGATACGCAGTATTTT	TRBD2	TRBV5-1	TRBJ2-3	-
CARSPDGLAEYNEQFF	TGTGCCAGAAGCCCTGACGGACTAGCGGAGTACAATGAGCAGTTCTTC	TRBD2	TRBV5-3	TRBJ2-1	-
CASSLITGATGELFF	TGCGCCAGCAGCTTGATAACAGGGGCCACCGGGGAGCTGTTTTTT	TRBD1	TRBV5-1	TRBJ2-2	-
CASSVGTSGSNEQFF	TGTGCCAGCAGCGTAGGGACTAGCGGGAGCAATGAGCAGTTCTTC	TRBD2	TRBV9	TRBJ2-1	-
CASSVRGLAGGYSEQFF	TGTGCCAGCAGCGTACGGGGACTAGCGGGAGGGTATAGTGAGCAGTTCTTC	TRBD2	TRBV9	TRBJ2-1	-
CASSTSGKYEQYF	TGTGCCAGCAGTACCAGCGGGAAGTACGAGCAGTACTTC	TRBD2	TRBV27	TRBJ2-7	-
CASSADQETQYF	TGCGCCAGCAGCGCGGACCAAGAGACCCAGTACTTC	-	TRBV5-1	TRBJ2-5	-
CASSIGTGAYEQYF	TGTGCCAGTAGTATAGGGACTGGCGCCTACGAGCAGTACTTC	-	TRBV19	TRBJ2-7	-
CASSTRQLTDTQYF	TGTGCCAGTAGTACAAGACAACTCACAGATACGCAGTATTTT	-	TRBV19	TRBJ2-3	-
CASSQEGGDSYEQYF	TGCGCCAGCAGCCAAGAGGGAGGCGACTCCTACGAGCAGTACTTC	-	TRBV4-3	TRBJ2-7	-
CASSPPWDRASNQPQHF	TGTGCCAGTAGTCCCCCCTGGGACAGAGCTAGCAATCAGCCCCAGCATTTT	TRBD1	TRBV19	TRBJ1-5	-
CASSERRTEAFF	TGTGCCAGCAGTGAGCGTCGGACTGAAGCTTTCTTT	-	TRBV2	TRBJ1-1	few
CASSATGMGQPQHF	TGTGCCAGCAGCGCGACAGGGATGGGTCAGCCCCAGCATTTT	TRBD1	TRBV6-6	TRBJ1-5	many
CASSSAGLANEKLFF	TGTGCCAGCAGCTCTGCGGGCTTGGCTAATGAAAAACTGTTTTTT	-	TRBV5-6	TRBJ1-4	-
CASSIKRAGGSETQYF	TGTGCCAGTAGTATTAAGAGGGCAGGAGGCTCAGAGACCCAGTACTTC	-	TRBV19	TRBJ2-5	-
CASSPLGQPRSGNTIYF	TGTGCCAGCAGCCCCCTGGGGCAGCCCCGCTCTGGAAACACCATATATTTT	-	TRBV7-9	TRBJ1-3	-
CVRSLLGLARETQYF	TGTGTCAGAAGCTTATTAGGGCTAGCGCGGGAGACCCAGTACTTC	-	TRBV7-5	TRBJ2-5	-
CASSLAGSYNTEAFF	TGCGCCAGCAGCTTGGCTGGCAGTTACAACACTGAAGCTTTCTTT	-	TRBV5-1	TRBJ1-1	-
CASSPGLPTGELFF	TGCGCCAGCAGCCCGGGACTACCCACCGGGGAGCTGTTTTTT	TRBD2	TRBV5-1	TRBJ2-2	-
CAIAGTGGEPFF	TGTGCCATCGCCGGGACAGGGGGCGAACCTTTCTTT	TRBD1	TRBV10-3	TRBJ1-1	-
CASSNSGPAGNQPQHF	TGTGCCAGCAGTAACTCGGGGCCAGCGGGCAATCAGCCCCAGCATTTT	-	TRBV6-5	TRBJ1-5	-
CASSRGGQETQYF	TGTGCCAGCTCTAGGGGGGGACAAGAGACCCAGTACTTC	-	TRBV25-1	TRBJ2-5	-
CASSFYGTDTGELFF	TGTGCCAGCAGTTTTTATGGGACGGACACCGGGGAGCTGTTTTTT	-	TRBV27	TRBJ2-2	-
CASSVDPYGNQPQHF	TGTGCCAGCAGCGTAGACCCGTACGGCAATCAGCCCCAGCATTTT	-	TRBV9	TRBJ1-5	-
CASSESRDSGGYTF	TGTGCCAGCAGTGAATCCCGGGACTCGGGAGGCTACACCTTC	-	TRBV25-1	TRBJ1-2	-
CASSLPGTSGRANLRTGELFF	TGTGCCAGCAGCTTACCAGGGACTAGCGGGAGGGCCAACCTAAGGACCGGGGAGCTGTTTTTT	TRBD2	TRBV7-3	TRBJ2-2	-
CASSVWAGSSYEQYF	TGCGCCAGCAGTGTTTGGGCGGGCAGCTCCTACGAGCAGTACTTC	-	TRBV10-2	TRBJ2-7	-
CASSQGLAELNEQFF	TGTGCCAGCAGCCAGGGACTAGCGGAACTCAATGAGCAGTTCTTC	TRBD2	TRBV11-3	TRBJ2-1	-
CASSRALGEKLFF	TGTGCCAGCAGCAGGGCCCTTGGGGAAAAACTGTTTTTT	-	TRBV14	TRBJ1-4	-
CASSPAKISPGANVLTF	TGTGCCAGCAGCCCCGCGAAAATTTCTCCTGGGGCCAACGTCCTGACTTTC	-	TRBV7-6	TRBJ2-6	-
CAISEGRANYGYTF	TGTGCCATCAGTGAGGGCAGGGCTAACTATGGCTACACCTTC	-	TRBV10-3	TRBJ1-2	-
CASSFRGVNEKLFF	TGTGCCAGCAGCTTTAGGGGAGTAAATGAAAAACTGTTTTTT	-	TRBV7-2	TRBJ1-4	-
CASTVGFRAGVYNEQFF	TGCGCCAGCACCGTGGGGTTCCGAGCGGGAGTATACAATGAGCAGTTCTTC	TRBD2	TRBV5-1	TRBJ2-1	once
CASSIAQGWPREQYF	TGTGCCAGCAGCATCGCCCAGGGTTGGCCGCGGGAGCAGTACTTC	-	TRBV11-1	TRBJ2-7	-
CSVDGSGNTIYF	TGCAGCGTTGACGGAAGTGGAAACACCATATATTTT	-	TRBV29-1	TRBJ1-3	-
CASTTGNNYNEQFF	TGTGCCAGTACTACAGGGAATAACTACAATGAGCAGTTCTTC	-	TRBV19	TRBJ2-1	-
CASSTGQGVNEQFF	TGTGCCAGTAGTACGGGACAGGGGGTAAATGAGCAGTTCTTC	TRBD1	TRBV19	TRBJ2-1	-
CASSGQTGGGGYTF	TGTGCCAGCAGCGGCCAGACAGGGGGCGGGGGCTACACCTTC	TRBD1	TRBV9	TRBJ1-2	-
CASSPVATGGFF	TGTGCCAGCAGTCCCGTGGCGACTGGGGGGTTCTTC	-	TRBV6-6	TRBJ2-1	-
CASRLAGVVTDTQYF	TGTGCCAGCAGACTAGCGGGAGTAGTCACAGATACGCAGTATTTT	TRBD2	TRBV2	TRBJ2-3	few
CASSLSASWHEQFF	TGCGCCAGCAGCTTGTCTGCTTCTTGGCATGAGCAGTTCTTC	-	TRBV5-1	TRBJ2-1	-
CAISDARTSGSDEQYF	TGTGCCATCAGTGACGCTCGGACTAGCGGGAGCGACGAGCAGTACTTC	TRBD2	TRBV10-3	TRBJ2-7	-
CAWSAQLAAGETQYF	TGTGCCTGGAGCGCCCAACTAGCGGCCGGAGAGACCCAGTACTTC	TRBD2	TRBV30	TRBJ2-5	-
CASSLVPGLAGDRETQYF	TGTGCCAGCAGCTTAGTCCCCGGACTAGCGGGAGACCGGGAGACCCAGTACTTC	TRBD2	TRBV11-2	TRBJ2-5	-
CASSRLAGVSYEQYF	TGTGCCAGCAGCAGACTAGCGGGCGTCTCCTACGAGCAGTACTTC	TRBD2	TRBV28	TRBJ2-7	once
CASSIGTGTNYGYTF	TGTGCCAGCAGTATAGGGACAGGGACTAACTATGGCTACACCTTC	TRBD1	TRBV6-1	TRBJ1-2	-